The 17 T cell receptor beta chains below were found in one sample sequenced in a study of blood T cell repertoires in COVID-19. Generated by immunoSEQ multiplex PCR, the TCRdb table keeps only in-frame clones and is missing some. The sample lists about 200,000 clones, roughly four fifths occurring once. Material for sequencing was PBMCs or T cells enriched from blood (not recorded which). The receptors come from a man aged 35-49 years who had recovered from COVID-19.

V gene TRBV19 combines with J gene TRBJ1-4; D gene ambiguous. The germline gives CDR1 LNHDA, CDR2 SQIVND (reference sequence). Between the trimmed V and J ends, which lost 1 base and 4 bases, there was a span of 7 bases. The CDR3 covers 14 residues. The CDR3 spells CASSIGDINEKLFF. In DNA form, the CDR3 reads TGTGCCAGTAGTATAGGAGACATTAATGAAAAACTGTTTTTT.

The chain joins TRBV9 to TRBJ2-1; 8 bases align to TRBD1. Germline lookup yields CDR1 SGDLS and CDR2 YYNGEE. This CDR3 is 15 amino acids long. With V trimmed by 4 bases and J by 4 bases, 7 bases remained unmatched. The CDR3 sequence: CASSPRQGSYNEQFF. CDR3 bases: TGTGCCAGCAGCCCAAGACAGGGGAGTTACAATGAGCAGTTCTTC. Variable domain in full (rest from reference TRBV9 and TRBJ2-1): DSGVTQTPKHLITATGQRVTLRCSPRSGDLSVYWYQQSLDQGLQFLIQYYNGEERAKGNILERFSAQQFPDLHSELNLSSLELGDSALYFCASSPRQGSYNEQFFGPGTRLTVL.

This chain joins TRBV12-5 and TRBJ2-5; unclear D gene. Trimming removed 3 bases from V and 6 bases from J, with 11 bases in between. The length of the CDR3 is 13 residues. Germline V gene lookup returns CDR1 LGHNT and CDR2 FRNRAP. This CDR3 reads CASGFYAPKTQYF. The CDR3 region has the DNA TGTGCTAGTGGTTTTTACGCGCCCAAGACCCAGTACTTC.

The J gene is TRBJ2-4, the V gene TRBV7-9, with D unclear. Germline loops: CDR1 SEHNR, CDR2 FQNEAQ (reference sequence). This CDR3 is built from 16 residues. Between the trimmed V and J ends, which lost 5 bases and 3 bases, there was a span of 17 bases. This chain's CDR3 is CASSLIANDDKNIQYF. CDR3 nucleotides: TGTGCCAGCAGCCTAATAGCCAATGACGACAAAAACATTCAGTACTTC.

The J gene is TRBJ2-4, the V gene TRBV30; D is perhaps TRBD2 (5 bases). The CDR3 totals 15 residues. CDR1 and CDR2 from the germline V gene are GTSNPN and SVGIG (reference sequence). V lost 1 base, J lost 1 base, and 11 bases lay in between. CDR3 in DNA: TGTGCCTGGAGTGAGGACTTAGGGGCCAAAAACATTCAGTACTTC. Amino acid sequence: CAWSEDLGAKNIQYF. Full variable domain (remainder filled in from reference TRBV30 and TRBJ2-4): SQTIHQWPATLVQPVGSPLSLECTVEGTSNPNLYWYRQAAGRGLQLLFYSVGIGQISSEVPQNLSASRPQDRQFILSSKKLLLSDSGFYLCAWSEDLGAKNIQYFGAGTRLSVL.

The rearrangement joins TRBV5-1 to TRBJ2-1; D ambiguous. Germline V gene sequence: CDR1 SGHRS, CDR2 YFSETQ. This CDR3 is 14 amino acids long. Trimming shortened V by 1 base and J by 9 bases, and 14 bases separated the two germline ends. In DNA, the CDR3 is TGCGCCAGCAGCTTGATCGTCGGGTATGGTGAGCAGTTCTTC. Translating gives CASSLIVGYGEQFF.

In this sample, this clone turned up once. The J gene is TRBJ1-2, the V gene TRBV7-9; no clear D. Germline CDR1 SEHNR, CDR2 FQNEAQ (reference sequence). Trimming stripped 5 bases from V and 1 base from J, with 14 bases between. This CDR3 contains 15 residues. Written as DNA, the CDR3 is TGTGCCAGCAGCCCCTCCCCTCCCGTTAACTATGGCTACACCTTC. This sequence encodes CASSPSPPVNYGYTF.

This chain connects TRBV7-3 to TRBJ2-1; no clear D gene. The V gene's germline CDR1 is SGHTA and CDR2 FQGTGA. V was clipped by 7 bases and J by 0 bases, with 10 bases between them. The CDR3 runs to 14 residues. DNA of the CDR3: TGTGCCAGCACTCTCGATAGCTCCTACAATGAGCAGTTCTTC. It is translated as CASTLDSSYNEQFF.

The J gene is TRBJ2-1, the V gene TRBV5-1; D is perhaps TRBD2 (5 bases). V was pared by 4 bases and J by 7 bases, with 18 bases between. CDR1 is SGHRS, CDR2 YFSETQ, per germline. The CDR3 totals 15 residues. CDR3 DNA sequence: TGCGCCAGCAGCCTAGGGCCCGGCGGGTTGAATGAGCAGTTCTTC. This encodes CASSLGPGGLNEQFF.

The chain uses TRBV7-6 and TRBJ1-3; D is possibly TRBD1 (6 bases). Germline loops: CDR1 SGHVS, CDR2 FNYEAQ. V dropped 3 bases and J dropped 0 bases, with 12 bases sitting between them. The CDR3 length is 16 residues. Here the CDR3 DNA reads TGTGCCAGCAGCTTGCCTCTGGACAGCTCTGGAAACACCATATATTTT. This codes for CASSLPLDSSGNTIYF.

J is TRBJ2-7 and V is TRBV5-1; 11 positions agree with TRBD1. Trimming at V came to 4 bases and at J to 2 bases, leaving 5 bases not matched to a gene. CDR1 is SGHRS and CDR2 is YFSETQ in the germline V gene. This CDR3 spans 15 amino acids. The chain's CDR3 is CASSIVGQGAYEQYF. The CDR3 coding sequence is TGCGCCAGCAGCATCGTGGGACAGGGGGCCTACGAGCAGTACTTC.

The CDR3 sequence is CASSQARGSFYGYTF. The CDR3 DNA reads as TGCGCCAGCAGCCAAGCTCGTGGGAGCTTTTATGGCTACACCTTC. The chain links TRBV4-1 to TRBJ1-2; D is unresolved. CDR1 and CDR2 from the germline V gene are MGHRA and YSYEKL. This CDR3 comprises 15 residues. The V and J ends lost 1 base and 5 bases respectively, with 14 bases between them.

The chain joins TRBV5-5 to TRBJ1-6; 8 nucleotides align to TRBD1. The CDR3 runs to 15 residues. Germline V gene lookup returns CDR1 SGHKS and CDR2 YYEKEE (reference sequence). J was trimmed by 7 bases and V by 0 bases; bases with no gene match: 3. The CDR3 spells CASSLEQGVNSPLHF. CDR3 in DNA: TGTGCCAGCAGCTTGGAACAGGGGGTCAATTCACCCCTCCACTTT.

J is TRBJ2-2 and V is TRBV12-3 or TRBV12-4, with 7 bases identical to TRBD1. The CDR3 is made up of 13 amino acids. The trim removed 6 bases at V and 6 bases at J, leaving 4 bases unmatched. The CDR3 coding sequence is TGTGCCAGCAGCCGCGACAGGGCCGGGGAGCTGTTTTTT. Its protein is CASSRDRAGELFF.

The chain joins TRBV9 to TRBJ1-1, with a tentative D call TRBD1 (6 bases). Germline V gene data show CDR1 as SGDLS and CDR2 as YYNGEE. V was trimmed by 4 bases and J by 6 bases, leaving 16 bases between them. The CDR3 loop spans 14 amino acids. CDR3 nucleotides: TGTGCCAGCAGCCCCGGCGGGGGCAACCCTGAAGCTTTCTTT. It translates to CASSPGGGNPEAFF.

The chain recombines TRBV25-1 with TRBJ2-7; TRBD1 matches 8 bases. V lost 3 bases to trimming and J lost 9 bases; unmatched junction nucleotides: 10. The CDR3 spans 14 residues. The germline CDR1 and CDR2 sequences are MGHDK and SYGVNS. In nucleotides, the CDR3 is TGTGCCAGCAGTGACCTAGGGACAGGCTTGTGGCAGTACTTC. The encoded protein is CASSDLGTGLWQYF.

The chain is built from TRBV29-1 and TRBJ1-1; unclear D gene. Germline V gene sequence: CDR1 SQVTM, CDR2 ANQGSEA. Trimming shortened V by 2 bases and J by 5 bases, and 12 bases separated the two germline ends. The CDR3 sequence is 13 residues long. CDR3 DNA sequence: TGCAGCGTTGAATCGGCCATGAGGACTGAAGCTTTCTTT. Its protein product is CSVESAMRTEAFF.